This is a list of T cell receptor beta chains from one sample in a study of control samples from healthy donors and cancer patients. Clones were read by immunoSEQ multiplex PCR, and TCRdb kept only the in-frame ones, dropping some. The table lists around 93,000 clones, approximately 92% of them singletons. Material for sequencing was blood. These receptors were taken from a human donor in good health. The donor label of this sample is uncertain. The CDR3 runs from the conserved cysteine through the conserved F or W. The order of the fields is V gene, clone size, J gene, D gene, CDR3 DNA, CDR3 protein. The D gene is left open where the match is weak. Clone size is given for some rows only: seen once, a few or many times, or a class if the clone is expanded.

TRBV12-3/TRBV12-4	once	TRBJ2-5	TRBD1	TGTGCCAGCAGTCGGGACAGGGGCGAGACCCAGTACTTC	CASSRDRGETQYF
TRBV12-5	once	TRBJ1-2	TRBD1	TGTGCTAGTGGTCTTTTGCCGGGACAGGGGTTTTATGGCTACACCTTC	CASGLLPGQGFYGYTF
TRBV5-6	-	TRBJ2-1	TRBD1	TGTGCCAGCAGCTGGGACAGGGGCCATGAGCAGTTCTTC	CASSWDRGHEQFF
TRBV5-6	-	TRBJ1-2	-	TGTGCCAGCAGCACCGGGCCTCTCTATGGCTACACCTTC	CASSTGPLYGYTF
TRBV30	-	TRBJ2-1	-	TGTGCCTGGAGCGACGCGACAGATGAGCAGTTCTTC	CAWSDATDEQFF
TRBV14	many	TRBJ2-7	-	TGTGCCAGCAGCCAAGTCCGCAGCTACGAGCAGTACTTC	CASSQVRSYEQYF
TRBV5-1	-	TRBJ2-1	-	TGCGCCAGCAGCTCTGGGACTTATTCATCCTACAATGAGCAGTTCTTC	CASSSGTYSSYNEQFF
TRBV7-2	once	TRBJ2-2	TRBD1	TGTGCCAGCGGACAGGGAAGGACCGGGGAGCTGTTTTTT	CASGQGRTGELFF
TRBV7-9	-	TRBJ2-6	TRBD1	TGTGCCAGCAGCAGAATGGCCGACAGGGGCTCTGGGGCCAACGTCCTGACTTTC	CASSRMADRGSGANVLTF
TRBV7-2	-	TRBJ1-1	-	TGTGCCAGCAGCCGCGCCTCAGGGTTGAGGGGGGAAGCTTTCTTT	CASSRASGLRGEAFF
TRBV4-2	-	TRBJ2-2	TRBD2	TGTGCCAGCAGCCAACCAGCGGGAAACACCGGGGAGCTGTTTTTT	CASSQPAGNTGELFF
TRBV7-9	-	TRBJ2-3	-	TGTGCCAGCAGCTTAACCTCCCGCACAGATACGCAGTATTTT	CASSLTSRTDTQYF
TRBV12-5	-	TRBJ1-6	-	TGTGCTAGTGGTTTGGTACTCAGCGGGTACGATAATTCACCCCTCCACTTT	CASGLVLSGYDNSPLHF
TRBV21-1	-	TRBJ2-4	-	TGTGCCAGCAGCAAAGGACCCCACATAGCCAAAAACATTCAGTACTTC	CASSKGPHIAKNIQYF
TRBV6-1	-	TRBJ1-5	-	TGTGCCAGCAGTGAAGCGGGGGGGCTGCGTCAGCCCCAGCATTTT	CASSEAGGLRQPQHF
TRBV6-1	few	TRBJ1-6	TRBD1	TGTGCCAGCAGTGAGGACAGGGGTGGATCACCCCTCCACTTT	CASSEDRGGSPLHF
TRBV7-6	-	TRBJ2-3	TRBD2	TGTGCCAGCAGTCGCGGGACTAGCGGGACTTCCACAGATACGCAGTATTTT	CASSRGTSGTSTDTQYF
TRBV29-1	-	TRBJ1-3	TRBD1	TGCAGCGTGCCAGGGACAGAGGGAAACACCATATATTTT	CSVPGTEGNTIYF
TRBV2	-	TRBJ1-2	-	TGTGCCAGCAGGATCGGATCGGAGGGCTACACCTTC	CASRIGSEGYTF
TRBV27	-	TRBJ2-7	-	TGTGCCAGCAGTCGACGGAACTCCTACGAGCAGTACTTC	CASSRRNSYEQYF
TRBV7-3	-	TRBJ2-2	-	TGTGCCAGCAGCCCGTCTAAGGACACCGGGGAGCTGTTTTTT	CASSPSKDTGELFF
TRBV19	-	TRBJ2-2	-	TGTGCCAGTAGTACCCCGGGACGGTCAGAGGAGCTGTTTTTT	CASSTPGRSEELFF
TRBV3-1/TRBV3-2	-	TRBJ1-1	TRBD1	TGTGCCAGCAGCCAAATGGGACAGGGTAGAATCGAAGCTTTCTTT	CASSQMGQGRIEAFF
TRBV6-1	-	TRBJ2-2	-	TGTGCCAGCAGTGAACCGGGACAACTCACCGGGGAGCTGTTTTTT	CASSEPGQLTGELFF
TRBV10-3	-	TRBJ2-1	-	TGTGCCATCAGAACAGTTAACAATGAGCAGTTCTTC	CAIRTVNNEQFF
TRBV30	-	TRBJ2-5	-	TGTGCCTGGGGAACTGACCGAGAGACCCAGTACTTC	CAWGTDRETQYF
TRBV15	-	TRBJ1-6	-	TGTGCCACCAGCCTTACAACGGGATCACCCCTCCACTTT	CATSLTTGSPLHF
TRBV2	-	TRBJ2-7	-	TGTGCCAGCAGGAGGGCGGGGACCTACGAGCAGTACTTC	CASRRAGTYEQYF
TRBV19	-	TRBJ1-5	TRBD1	TGTGCCAGTAGTATAGATAGGACAGGTAGCAATCAGCCCCAGCATTTT	CASSIDRTGSNQPQHF
TRBV28	-	TRBJ2-1	-	TGTGCCAGCAGTTTAACCTTCGGGTCACACAATGAGCAGTTCTTC	CASSLTFGSHNEQFF
TRBV19	-	TRBJ1-5	-	TGTGCCAGTAGTGCAATGACAGTTGGCAATCAGCCCCAGCATTTT	CASSAMTVGNQPQHF
TRBV7-2	-	TRBJ2-1	-	TGTGCCAGCAGCTTAGACAGGGATCATGAGCAGTTCTTC	CASSLDRDHEQFF
TRBV7-3	-	TRBJ2-1	-	TGTGCCAGCAGCAAAAACGGCGGCTATGAGCAGTTCTTC	CASSKNGGYEQFF
TRBV3-1/TRBV3-2	-	TRBJ2-3	-	TGTGCCAGCAGTCGGGGGTTTGCAGATACGCAGTATTTT	CASSRGFADTQYF
TRBV3-1/TRBV3-2	once	TRBJ1-3	-	TGTGCCAGCAGCCAAGGTGGTAGGTTCTCTGGAAACACCATATATTTT	CASSQGGRFSGNTIYF
TRBV18	-	TRBJ1-1	-	TGTGCCAGCTCACAATCAGAGAACACTGAAGCTTTCTTT	CASSQSENTEAFF
TRBV7-8	once	TRBJ1-4	-	TGTGCCAGCAGCTCCACCGGGACGGATAATGAAAAACTGTTTTTT	CASSSTGTDNEKLFF
TRBV7-2	-	TRBJ2-1	TRBD2	TGTGCCAGCAGCTCGAATACCCTAGCGGGGGCTTTGAATGAGCAGTTCTTC	CASSSNTLAGALNEQFF
TRBV19	-	TRBJ2-1	TRBD2	TGTGCCAGTAGTATAGACTCTAGCGGGGGGGCTTATGAGCAGTTCTTC	CASSIDSSGGAYEQFF
TRBV9	-	TRBJ1-1	-	TGTGCCAGCAGCGTAGTGTGGGATGACACTGAAGCTTTCTTT	CASSVVWDDTEAFF
TRBV4-1	-	TRBJ1-5	-	TGCGCCAGCAGCCAAGAATCCCAGGGACAGCCCCAGCATTTT	CASSQESQGQPQHF
TRBV4-2	-	TRBJ2-5	-	TGTGCCAGCAGCCAAGATTCCTCGCAAGAGACCCAGTACTTC	CASSQDSSQETQYF
TRBV4-1	-	TRBJ2-5	-	TGCGCCAGCAGTCGGGGGGAGACCCAGTACTTC	CASSRGETQYF
TRBV2	-	TRBJ2-5	TRBD1	TGTGCCAGCAGACAGGGGCGGCGGGAGACCCAGTACTTC	CASRQGRRETQYF
TRBV2	-	TRBJ2-5	-	TGTGCCAGCAGTTACCGAGAGAAAGAGACCCAGTACTTC	CASSYREKETQYF
TRBV27	-	TRBJ2-1	-	TGTGCCAGCAGTCCCAGGGGTAGCAATGAGCAGTTCTTC	CASSPRGSNEQFF
TRBV19	-	TRBJ1-1	TRBD1	TGTGCCAGTAGTACCGGGACAGTTTATACTGAAGCTTTCTTT	CASSTGTVYTEAFF